This TCR beta chain was obtained from a study of cytomegalovirus exposure and HLA in healthy donors. The CDR3 is made up of 15 amino acids. V dropped 2 bases and J dropped 3 bases, with 11 bases sitting between them. CDR1 and CDR2 from the germline V gene are MNHNY and SVGAGI (reference sequence). PCR amplification relied on 60 Vbeta primers (plus 13 Jbeta primers). Profiled with immunoSEQ multiplex PCR; TCRdb holds only in-frame clones, not every one. In the table there are more than 100,000 clones, approximately 66% of which are singletons. V gene TRBV6-6 combines with J gene TRBJ2-1; D is perhaps TRBD2 (6 bases). The TCR originated in a woman aged 50 to 65 in good health and CMV-seronegative. Specimen: PBMCs. The CDR3 DNA follows: TGTGCCAGCAGTTACGGGGGGAGTGGCTACAATGAGCAGTTCTTC. As protein: CASSYGGSGYNEQFF.